This T cell receptor beta chain came from a study of T-cell reconstitution after alpha-beta-depleted transplantation in children. A library of TCRbeta sequences, prepared with unique molecular identifiers, was generated. TCRdb reanalysed the PCR reads using MiXCR and keeps one entry per CDR3 protein. The repertoire holds about 400,000 distinct CDR3 sequences, with roughly 20% as singletons. This CDR3 has 15 amino acids. V dropped 5 bases and J dropped 1; count of bases not matched to a gene: 3. The germline gives CDR1 SQVTM, CDR2 ANQGSEA. There are a few counts of this clonotype. The sequencing here drew on PBMCs from the stem cell graft donor, taken from the stem cell graft. The chain combines TRBV29-1 with TRBJ2-2, with TRBD2 matching over 11 bases. The clonotype was recovered from a human donor who donated a stem cell graft to a child with acute myeloid leukemia. The CDR3 sequence: CSVPGTSGNTGELFF. CDR3 nucleotides: TGCAGCGTTCCCGGGACTAGCGGGAACACCGGGGAGCTGTTTTTT.